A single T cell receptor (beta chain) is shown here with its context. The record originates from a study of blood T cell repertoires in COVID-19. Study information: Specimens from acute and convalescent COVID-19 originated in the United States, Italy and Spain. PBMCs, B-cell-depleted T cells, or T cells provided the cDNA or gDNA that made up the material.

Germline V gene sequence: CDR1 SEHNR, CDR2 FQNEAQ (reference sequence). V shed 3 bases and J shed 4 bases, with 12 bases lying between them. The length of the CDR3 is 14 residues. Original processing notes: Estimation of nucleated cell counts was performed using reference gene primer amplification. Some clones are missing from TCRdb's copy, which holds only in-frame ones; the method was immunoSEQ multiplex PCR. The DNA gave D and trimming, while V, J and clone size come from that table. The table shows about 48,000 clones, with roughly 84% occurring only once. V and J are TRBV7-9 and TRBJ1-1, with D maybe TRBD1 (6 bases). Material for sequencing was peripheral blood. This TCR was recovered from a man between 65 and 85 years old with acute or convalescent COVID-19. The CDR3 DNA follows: TGTGCCAGCAGCTTTGGGCGAGGGGGCACTGAAGCTTTCTTT. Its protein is CASSFGRGGTEAFF. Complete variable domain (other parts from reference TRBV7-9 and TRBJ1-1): DTGVSQNPRHKITKRGQNVTFRCDPISEHNRLYWYRQTLGQGPEFLTYFQNEAQLEKSRLLSDRFSAERPKGSFSTLEIQRTEQGDSAMYLCASSFGRGGTEAFFGQGTRLTVV.